This T cell receptor beta chain is from a study of Ad26.COV2.S vaccination and SARS-CoV-2 variants. Libraries were prepared by immunoSEQ multiplex PCR; TCRdb keeps only in-frame clonotypes and omits some of them. The sample has nearly 95,000 clones; approximately 86% are singletons. This sequence originates from a human donor who had recovered from COVID-19. Source: peripheral blood, taken after recovery from COVID-19.

CDR3 bases: TGTGCCAGTATCCACAGGGGTAATTATGGCTACACCTTC. As protein: CASIHRGNYGYTF. V usage is TRBV6-4 and J usage is TRBJ1-2; 7 bases align to TRBD1. Trimming at V came to 9 bases and at J to 5 bases, leaving 9 bases not matched to a gene. Per germline, CDR1 MRHNA and CDR2 SNTAGT. This CDR3 spans 13 amino acids.